This passage covers 15 T cell receptor beta chains from one sample sequenced in a study of control samples from healthy donors and cancer patients. Some clones are missing from TCRdb's copy, which holds only in-frame ones; the method was immunoSEQ multiplex PCR. The repertoire holds 80,000 to 100,000 clones, with about 91% as singletons. What was sequenced was blood. These receptors all stem from a man aged 25-45 years in good health.

This clone has a single count. The J gene is TRBJ2-5, the V gene TRBV9; 7 bases are shared with TRBD2. With V trimmed by 5 bases and J by 5 bases, 6 bases remained unmatched. The CDR3 spans 13 residues. Germline values: CDR1 SGDLS, CDR2 YYNGEE. CDR3 sequence reads: CASSPSSGETQYF. Here the CDR3 DNA reads TGTGCCAGCAGTCCATCTAGCGGTGAGACCCAGTACTTC.

CDR3 bases: TGTGCCAGCAGTGAAATCCCAGCGGGAGGAGCCTACGAGCAGTACTTC. Amino acids: CASSEIPAGGAYEQYF. The chain links TRBV6-1 to TRBJ2-7; 9 bases fit TRBD2. J lost 2 bases, V lost 2 bases, and 7 bases had no gene match. CDR1 is MNHNS, CDR2 SASEGT, per germline. There are 16 residues in the CDR3.

The chain recombines TRBV4-3 with TRBJ2-1; 9 bases are shared with TRBD2. Per the germline V gene, CDR1 is LGHNA and CDR2 is YSLEER. The V gene end was trimmed by 4 bases and the J gene end by 15 bases; junction bases not matched to a gene: 10. The CDR3 length is 13 residues. CDR3 region: CASSPGLADRPFF. The CDR3 region has the DNA TGCGCCAGCAGCCCGGGACTAGCAGACAGACCGTTCTTC.

This chain joins TRBV27 and TRBJ1-5, with D uncertain. CDR1 and CDR2 from the germline V gene are MNHEY and SMNVEV (reference sequence). The CDR3 runs 14 residues. V lost 4 bases and J 5 bases, leaving 12 bases between the germline ends. The CDR3 sequence is CASSSGLLDQPQHF. The CDR3 DNA reads as TGTGCCAGCAGTTCTGGGCTTTTGGATCAGCCCCAGCATTTT.

This chain uses TRBV29-1 with TRBJ1-3; D unclear. Germline V gives CDR1 SQVTM, CDR2 ANQGSEA. The CDR3 sequence is 12 residues long. The V end was cut by 7 bases, the J end by 0 bases, with 7 bases between. The chain's CDR3 is CSGSTSGNTIYF. The CDR3 DNA follows: TGCAGCGGCTCCACCTCTGGAAACACCATATATTTT.

V is TRBV7-2 and J is TRBJ2-4, with D perhaps TRBD1 or TRBD2 (5 bases each). V lost 5 bases and J 1 base, leaving 15 bases between the germline ends. This CDR3 comprises 16 residues. In germline, CDR1 is SGHTA, CDR2 FQGNSA. Written as DNA, the CDR3 is TGTGCCAGCAGCCCCCGAGGGGTGGTGGCCAAAAACATTCAGTACTTC. It translates to CASSPRGVVAKNIQYF.

This clone was recorded only once. The genes are TRBV10-2 and TRBJ2-5, with 9 positions matching TRBD1. The V gene's germline CDR1 is WSHSY and CDR2 SAAADI. CDR3 length equals 18 residues. J was trimmed by 5 bases and V by 6 bases; bases with no gene match: 19. DNA of the CDR3: TGCGCCAGCAGCTTCTCGATGGTCTTGGGACAGGGTGGGGAGACCCAGTACTTC. This sequence encodes CASSFSMVLGQGGETQYF.

This clone came up once. The chain couples TRBV9 to TRBJ2-3, with 8 bases that match TRBD2. With V trimmed by 0 bases and J by 5 bases, 11 bases remained unmatched. CDR3 length: 17 residues. Germline loops: CDR1 SGDLS, CDR2 YYNGEE. CDR3 protein: CASSVGPRGAGEDTQYF. The CDR3 DNA follows: TGTGCCAGCAGCGTAGGCCCCAGAGGAGCGGGAGAAGATACGCAGTATTTT.

A single count supports this clone. V and J are TRBV11-2 and TRBJ1-1; D is uncertain. Looked up from germline, CDR1 is SGHAT and CDR2 is FQNNGV. There are 12 residues in the CDR3. V was shortened by 1 base and J by 6 bases, with 6 bases between the two germline ends. The CDR3 bases are TGTGCCAGCAGCTTAGTCCACTCTGAAGCTTTCTTT. It codes for CASSLVHSEAFF.

The J gene is TRBJ1-4, the V gene TRBV7-8, with D perhaps TRBD1 (6 bases). V lost 5 bases and J 10 bases, leaving 11 bases between the germline ends. This CDR3 has 12 residues. CDR1 and CDR2 (germline): SGHVS, FQNEAQ. The CDR3 sequence: CASSEDSGKLFF. The CDR3 nucleotides read TGTGCCAGCAGCGAGGACAGCGGAAAACTGTTTTTT.

This sequence joins TRBV11-2 and TRBJ2-1, with D possibly TRBD2 on 5 matching bases. V lost 6 bases and J lost 8, with 11 bases in between. Per the germline V gene, CDR1 is SGHAT and CDR2 is FQNNGV. The length of the CDR3 is 12 residues. DNA of the CDR3: TGTGCCAGCAGGCTAAGCGGCGATGAGCAGTTCTTC. Encoded protein: CASRLSGDEQFF.

The chain has TRBV3-1 (or the pseudogene TRBV3-2) and TRBJ1-4; 7 bases match TRBD1. The J segment lost 2 bases and the V segment lost 1 base, leaving 1 base of the junction unmatched. Germline CDR1 reads LGHDT; CDR2 reads YNNKEL (reference sequence). The CDR3 consists of 15 residues. CDR3 in DNA: TGTGCCAGCAGCCAAGCGACAGGGACTAATGAAAAACTGTTTTTT. Residues: CASSQATGTNEKLFF.

V gene TRBV28 combines with J gene TRBJ1-2; no firm D call. Germline values: CDR1 MDHEN, CDR2 SYDVKM. Trimming pared 8 bases from V and 6 bases from J, leaving 13 bases between. The CDR3 extends over 12 amino acids. Here the CDR3 DNA reads TGTGCCAGCCTACTGGGGTTGAATGGCTACACCTTC. This gives the protein CASLLGLNGYTF.

The V and J genes are TRBV20-1 and TRBJ2-1, with D unresolved. In germline, CDR1 is DFQATT, CDR2 SNEGSKA (reference sequence). The CDR3 spans 11 residues. Trimming took off 6 bases at V and 6 bases at J, with 9 bases between the two ends. The DNA of the CDR3 is TGCAGTGCAGTCCCCTCCAATGAGCAGTTCTTC. Its translation: CSAVPSNEQFF.

The genes are TRBV6-2 or TRBV6-3 and TRBJ1-1; D is perhaps TRBD1 (6 bases). This CDR3 comprises 13 residues. Per germline, CDR1 MNHEY and CDR2 SVGEGT. V lost 2 bases to trimming and J lost 6 bases, with 10 bases between them. The CDR3 spells CASSYPDSPEAFF. The CDR3 DNA is TGTGCCAGCAGTTACCCGGACAGTCCTGAAGCTTTCTTT.